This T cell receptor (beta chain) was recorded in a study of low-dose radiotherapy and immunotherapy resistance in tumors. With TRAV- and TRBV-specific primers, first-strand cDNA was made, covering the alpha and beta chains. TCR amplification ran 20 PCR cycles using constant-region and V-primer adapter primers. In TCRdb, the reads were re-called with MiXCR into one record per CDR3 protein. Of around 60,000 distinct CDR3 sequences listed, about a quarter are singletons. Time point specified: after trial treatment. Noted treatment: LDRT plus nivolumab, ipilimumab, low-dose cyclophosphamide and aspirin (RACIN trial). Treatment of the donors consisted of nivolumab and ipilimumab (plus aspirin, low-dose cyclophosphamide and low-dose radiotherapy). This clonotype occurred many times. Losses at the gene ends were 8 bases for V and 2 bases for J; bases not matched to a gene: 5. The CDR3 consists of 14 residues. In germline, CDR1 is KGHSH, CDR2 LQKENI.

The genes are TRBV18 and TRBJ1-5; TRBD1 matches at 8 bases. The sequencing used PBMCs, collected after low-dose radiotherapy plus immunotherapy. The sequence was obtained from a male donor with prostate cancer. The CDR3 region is CASSLGQGNQPQHF. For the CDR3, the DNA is TGTGCCAGCAGTTTGGGACAGGGCAATCAGCCCCAGCATTTT.